The 14 T cell receptor beta chains given below trace back to one sample, sequenced in a study of T cell responses to AZD1222 COVID-19 vaccine. Profiling relied on immunoSEQ multiplex PCR, and the TCRdb table lists in-frame clones only, not all of them. The sample consists of around 100,000 clones, approximately 89% of them appearing once. The material was peripheral blood, obtained 28 days after the second AZD1222 dose. All receptors derive from an adult who received the AZD1222 COVID-19 vaccine.

The chain links TRBV2 to TRBJ2-2; a weak D match, TRBD1 (5 bases). Germline-derived CDR1 and CDR2 are SNHLY and FYNNEI. The CDR3 extends over 15 amino acids. Trimming removed 3 bases at V and 3 bases at J, with 11 bases between. The CDR3 coding sequence is TGTGCCAGCAGTGATCAGGGCTTATACACCGGGGAGCTGTTTTTT. Translation gives CASSDQGLYTGELFF.

The chain combines TRBV12-3 or TRBV12-4 with TRBJ1-2; D uncertain. The CDR3 totals 13 residues. Trimming took 6 bases from V and 2 from J, leaving 10 bases between them. CDR3 nucleotides: TGTGCCAGCAGGCAAGGACGGAACTATGGCTACACCTTC. Translated, it gives CASRQGRNYGYTF.

This clone has only one observation. The chain has TRBV5-6 and TRBJ1-1; 8 bases align to TRBD1. The trim removed 4 bases at V and 6 bases at J, leaving 8 bases unmatched. Per the germline V gene, CDR1 is SGHDT and CDR2 is YYEEEE. The CDR3 is 14 amino acids. CDR3 sequence (DNA): TGTGCCAGCAGCGCCGCAGGGGGCCTCGCTGAAGCTTTCTTT. Amino acids: CASSAAGGLAEAFF.

V usage is TRBV3-1 (or the pseudogene TRBV3-2) and J usage is TRBJ2-3; D call uncertain. Per the germline V gene, CDR1 is LGHDT and CDR2 is YNNKEL (reference sequence). V was clipped by 1 base and J by 5 bases, with 13 bases between them. There are 15 residues in the CDR3. The CDR3 DNA is TGTGCCAGCAGCCAAGGATTAGGTGGGGAAGATACGCAGTATTTT. Its translation: CASSQGLGGEDTQYF.

Here the CDR3 DNA reads TGTGCCAGCAGACCGGCGGGAGCCCCTCATGAGCAGTTCTTC. Translated, it gives CASRPAGAPHEQFF. The chain joins TRBV6-5 to TRBJ2-1; 7 nucleotides align to TRBD2. Losses at the gene ends were 6 bases for V and 8 bases for J; bases not matched to a gene: 10. The CDR3 totals 14 residues. The germline CDR1 and CDR2 sequences are MNHEY and SVGAGI.

This clone was seen only once. The genes are TRBV19 and TRBJ1-2; TRBD1 is a possible D gene (5 bases). Germline V gene data show CDR1 as LNHDA and CDR2 as SQIVND (reference sequence). The CDR3 loop spans 10 amino acids. V lost 9 bases to trimming and J lost 6 bases, with 8 bases between them. The CDR3 reads CASQGDGYTF. CDR3 sequence (DNA): TGTGCCAGCCAAGGGGATGGCTACACCTTC.

The J gene is TRBJ2-3, the V gene TRBV6-6, with no clear D. The CDR3 has 14 residues. Germline V gives CDR1 MNHNY, CDR2 SVGAGI (reference sequence). Trimming removed 0 bases from V and 5 bases from J, with 9 bases in between. CDR3 nucleotide sequence: TGTGCCAGCAGTTACTCGGTGCGTGTAGATACGCAGTATTTT. This codes for CASSYSVRVDTQYF.

The chain is built from TRBV7-9 and TRBJ2-1; D might be TRBD1 (5 bases). The CDR3 sequence is 13 residues long. Germline loops: CDR1 SEHNR, CDR2 FQNEAQ (reference sequence). V lost 4 bases and J 6 bases, leaving 10 bases between the germline ends. The CDR3, as DNA: TGTGCCAGCAGCTGGCAGGGCGTCAATGAGCAGTTCTTC. Its protein product is CASSWQGVNEQFF.

The chain recombines TRBV11-1 with TRBJ1-4; D gene ambiguous. The V end lost 5 bases, the J end lost 5 bases, and 9 bases lay between the germline ends. Germline V gives CDR1 SGHAT, CDR2 FQDESV (reference sequence). The CDR3 is made up of 13 amino acids. CDR3 nucleotides: TGTGCCAGCAGCCTACAGCTAAATGAAAAACTGTTTTTT. This translates into CASSLQLNEKLFF.

Of note for this clone: Its ends do not fully match the called genes, so a read error is possible. The chain couples TRBV6-5 to TRBJ2-5; D might be TRBD1 or TRBD2, each matching 5 bases. There are 15 residues in the CDR3. In germline, CDR1 is MNHEY, CDR2 SVGAGI. DNA for the CDR3: TGTGCCAGCAGTAAAATCCGGGACGGTCAAGGGACCCAGTACTTC. Its translation is CASSKIRDGQGTQYF.

This clone has only a few counts. This sequence joins TRBV6-5 and TRBJ2-7; no clear D. Germline CDR1 MNHEY, CDR2 SVGAGI. V was cut by 5 bases and J by 0 bases, with 2 bases left in between. The CDR3 runs to 11 residues. This CDR3 reads CASSPSYEQYF. CDR3 bases: TGTGCCAGCAGTCCCTCCTACGAGCAGTACTTC.

This clone was observed a handful of times. The chain couples TRBV6-5 to TRBJ1-5; a weak D match, TRBD1 (5 bases). Germline V gene sequence: CDR1 MNHEY, CDR2 SVGAGI. This CDR3 contains 15 residues. The V end lost 2 bases, the J end lost 1 base, and 9 bases lay between the germline ends. CDR3 coding DNA: TGTGCCAGCAGTTACGGGGGGGACAGCAATCAGCCCCAGCATTTT. This gives the protein CASSYGGDSNQPQHF.

The genes are TRBV27 and TRBJ2-7; TRBD2 aligns across 8 bases. V lost 0 bases and J lost 3; bases outside the gene matches: 7. CDR1 is MNHEY and CDR2 is SMNVEV in the germline V gene (reference sequence). This CDR3 contains 16 residues. This CDR3 is CASSLSSGAPYYEQYF. The CDR3, as DNA: TGTGCCAGCAGTTTATCTAGCGGGGCGCCTTACTACGAGCAGTACTTC.

The chain recombines TRBV12-5 with TRBJ1-3; D gene unclear. CDR3 length: 15 residues. Trimming left V 2 bases short and J 3 bases short, with 11 bases between. CDR1 and CDR2 (germline): LGHNT, FRNRAP. The CDR3 region is CASGLSPSLGNTIYF. The CDR3 DNA is TGTGCTAGTGGTTTGAGTCCCAGCCTTGGAAACACCATATATTTT. The full variable domain, completed using reference TRBV12-5 and TRBJ1-3, is DARVTQTPRHKVTEMGQEVTMRCQPILGHNTVFWYRQTMMQGLELLAYFRNRAPLDDSGMPKDRFSAEMPDATLATLKIQPSEPRDSAVYFCASGLSPSLGNTIYFGEGSWLTVV.